The rows below give T cell receptor beta chains drawn from one sample of a study of T cells in Graves' hyperthyroidism and ophthalmopathy. Using its own MiXCR run on the multiplex PCR reads, TCRdb lists one record per CDR3 protein. The sample carries roughly 740,000 distinct CDR3 sequences, about 17% recorded once. The specimen was blood. All receptors come from a man in his late teens or twenties with Graves' hyperthyroidism. Each CDR3 is given with its conserved first and last residue. D genes are given only for firm matches. Not all rows give a size; the values are once, few, many and, for expanded clones, a class.

.	TRBV3-1	.	TRBJ2-1	CASSQEAYSEQFF	TGTGCCAGCAGCCAAGAGGCCTACAGTGAGCAGTTCTTC
few	TRBV7-2	TRBD1	TRBJ1-1	CASSLGFGTDNTEAFF	TGTGCCAGCAGCTTAGGTTTCGGGACAGACAACACTGAAGCTTTCTTT
.	TRBV3-1	TRBD2	TRBJ2-3	CASSPGLAAPGTDTQYF	TGTGCCAGCAGCCCGGGACTAGCGGCCCCTGGCACAGATACGCAGTATTTT
.	TRBV7-8	.	TRBJ2-5	CASSLLFRDLQETQYF	TGTGCCAGCAGCTTACTTTTTAGGGACCTCCAAGAGACCCAGTACTTC
few	TRBV6-2/TRBV6-3	.	TRBJ2-7	CASSYSRGKTYEQYF	TGTGCCAGCAGTTACTCGAGGGGTAAGACCTACGAGCAGTACTTC
.	TRBV5-1	TRBD1	TRBJ1-6	CASSLGPGQSNSPLHF	TGCGCCAGCAGCTTAGGCCCGGGACAGTCTAATTCACCCCTCCACTTT
.	TRBV28	.	TRBJ1-3	CASTSWRNSGNTIYF	TGTGCCAGCACTTCGTGGCGGAACTCTGGAAACACCATATATTTT
once	TRBV12-3/TRBV12-4	TRBD1	TRBJ1-2	CASGPGTGYYGHTF	TGTGCCAGCGGACCCGGGACAGGGTACTATGGCCACACCTTC
many	TRBV2	.	TRBJ2-7	CASSEQGTHEQYF	TGTGCCAGCAGTGAACAGGGTACCCACGAGCAGTACTTC
few	TRBV7-9	.	TRBJ2-2	CASTSKPSGLMWGELFF	TGTGCCAGCACCTCAAAACCCAGCGGGCTCATGTGGGGGGAGCTGTTTTTT
.	TRBV12-3/TRBV12-4	.	TRBJ2-3	CASSPGVGNGTDTQYF	TGTGCCAGCAGTCCGGGGGTTGGTAACGGGACAGATACGCAGTATTTT
.	TRBV7-6	.	TRBJ2-1	CASSLLGTGYNEQFF	TGTGCCAGCAGCTTGCTCGGGACTGGGTACAATGAGCAGTTCTTC
few	TRBV2	TRBD1	TRBJ1-1	CASSPRTGRLNTEAFF	TGTGCCAGCAGTCCCCGGACAGGGAGACTGAACACTGAAGCTTTCTTT
.	TRBV10-3	TRBD1	TRBJ2-3	CAINPDRGRTDMQYF	TGTGCCATCAACCCGGACAGGGGGCGCACAGATATGCAGTATTTT
.	TRBV11-2	.	TRBJ1-1	CASSLIGGYEAFF	TGTGCCAGCAGCTTAATCGGCGGATATGAAGCTTTCTTT
many	TRBV2	TRBD2	TRBJ2-3	CASRLAGDLNTQYF	TGTGCCAGCAGACTAGCGGGAGACCTCAATACGCAGTATTTT
.	TRBV7-9	TRBD1	TRBJ2-3	CASSWETGRTDTQYF	TGTGCCAGCAGCTGGGAGACAGGGCGCACAGATACGCAGTATTTT
many	TRBV6-2/TRBV6-3	.	TRBJ2-1	CASSDPGDNEQFF	TGTGCCAGCAGCGACCCGGGGGACAATGAGCAGTTCTTC
.	TRBV11-2	.	TRBJ2-7	CASSWGAAYEQYF	TGTGCCAGCAGCTGGGGGGCGGCCTACGAGCAGTACTTC
few	TRBV28	TRBD1	TRBJ2-7	CASNLSGTGEQYF	TGTGCCAGCAATCTTTCCGGGACAGGCGAGCAGTACTTC
.	TRBV20-1	.	TRBJ2-1	CSAWENGEQFF	TGCAGTGCTTGGGAGAACGGTGAGCAGTTCTTC
many	TRBV11-2	.	TRBJ2-7	CASSFWTGYEQYF	TGTGCCAGCAGCTTTTGGACGGGCTACGAGCAGTACTTC
.	TRBV4-1	.	TRBJ2-1	CASSQFDSVGHNEQFF	TGCGCCAGCAGCCAGTTTGACAGTGTCGGTCACAATGAGCAGTTCTTC
many	TRBV5-1	.	TRBJ1-6	CASSMDWSSPLHF	TGCGCCAGCAGCATGGACTGGTCCTCACCCCTCCACTTT
many	TRBV10-3	TRBD1	TRBJ1-1	CAISEWTGEGSTEAFF	TGTGCCATCAGTGAGTGGACAGGGGAAGGGAGCACTGAAGCTTTCTTT
.	TRBV6-1	TRBD1	TRBJ1-2	CASRTQGNGYTF	TGTGCCAGCAGAACACAGGGGAATGGCTACACCTTC
many	TRBV28	.	TRBJ2-6	CASSYPVLGLHSGANVLTF	TGTGCCAGCAGTTACCCCGTACTGGGTCTTCACTCTGGGGCCAACGTCCTGACTTTC
few	TRBV28	.	TRBJ2-7	CASRPSGTLYYEQYF	TGTGCCAGCAGACCCTCCGGGACTCTTTACTACGAGCAGTACTTC
.	TRBV2	.	TRBJ1-1	CAGNPGRLGTEAFF	TGTGCCGGCAACCCAGGGAGGCTGGGCACTGAAGCTTTCTTT
many	TRBV12-3/TRBV12-4	.	TRBJ2-3	CASTWGDTQYF	TGTGCCAGCACCTGGGGGGATACGCAGTATTTT
many	TRBV18	.	TRBJ2-3	CASPSVDTQYF	TGTGCCAGCCCCTCCGTAGATACGCAGTATTTT
once	TRBV7-9	.	TRBJ1-5	CASSLSPGPNQPQHF	TGTGCCAGCAGCTTAAGCCCGGGACCTAATCAGCCCCAGCATTTT
few	TRBV9	.	TRBJ2-1	CASSVVGSGAYNEQFF	TGTGCCAGCAGCGTAGTTGGTAGCGGAGCCTACAATGAGCAGTTCTTC
.	TRBV6-1	TRBD1	TRBJ1-1	CASRIGTGWANTEAFF	TGTGCCAGCAGAATAGGGACAGGGTGGGCGAACACTGAAGCTTTCTTT
.	TRBV12-3/TRBV12-4	.	TRBJ2-6	CASSFFISGANVLTF	TGTGCCAGCAGTTTTTTTATCTCTGGGGCCAACGTCCTGACTTTC
.	TRBV3-1	.	TRBJ1-1	CASSQEWRGVSTEAFF	TGTGCCAGCAGCCAAGAATGGCGGGGGGTTAGCACTGAAGCTTTCTTT
many	TRBV29-1	.	TRBJ2-1	CSAETVGNEQFF	TGCAGCGCGGAGACAGTGGGGAATGAGCAGTTCTTC
.	TRBV7-6	TRBD2	TRBJ2-1	CASSFLAGGREQFF	TGTGCCAGCAGCTTTCTAGCGGGAGGGCGGGAGCAGTTCTTC
many	TRBV29-1	TRBD1	TRBJ2-5	CSLHRGQETQYF	TGCAGCCTCCACAGGGGGCAAGAGACCCAGTACTTC
.	TRBV28	.	TRBJ1-2	CASSLTYNYGYTF	TGTGCCAGCAGTCTTACCTATAACTATGGCTACACCTTC
many	TRBV28	.	TRBJ1-2	CASSPRQDQELFGYTF	TGTGCCAGCAGTCCTCGACAGGACCAAGAACTATTCGGCTACACCTTC
many	TRBV7-2	.	TRBJ2-7	CASSSYRPYEQYF	TGTGCCAGCAGCTCTTATAGGCCCTACGAGCAGTACTTC
many	TRBV28	TRBD1	TRBJ2-7	CASSFDRVDFYEQYF	TGTGCCAGCAGCTTTGACAGGGTTGATTTTTACGAGCAGTACTTC
few	TRBV29-1	.	TRBJ2-5	CSVSALKGRLVETQYF	TGCAGCGTTTCCGCCCTTAAAGGGCGCCTGGTAGAGACCCAGTACTTC
few	TRBV11-2	TRBD2	TRBJ2-5	CASSYEGLGDETQYF	TGTGCCAGCAGCTACGAGGGACTAGGAGACGAGACCCAGTACTTC